This is a list of T cell receptor beta chains from one sample in a study of cytomegalovirus exposure and HLA in healthy donors. Clones were sequenced by immunoSEQ multiplex PCR, and TCRdb holds only the in-frame ones, with some missing. The table shows 85,000 to 90,000 clones, with about nine tenths occurring only once. Sequencing was done on a sample of PBMCs. Receptors were obtained from a man between 18 and 35 years old in good health and CMV-seronegative. The CDR3 runs from the conserved cysteine through the conserved F or W. D genes are given only for firm matches. The listing skips clone size in some rows; elsewhere it reads once, few, many or a size class.

v_call,j_call,clone_size,d_call,cdr3_aa,cdr3_nt
TRBV7-3,TRBJ2-1,-,TRBD2,CASSLGWEGRDEQFF,TGTGCCAGCAGCTTGGGGTGGGAGGGCCGCGATGAGCAGTTCTTC
TRBV5-1,TRBJ1-2,-,-,CASSPRENYGYTF,TGCGCCAGCAGCCCCCGGGAGAACTATGGCTACACCTTC
TRBV13,TRBJ2-3,-,TRBD2,CASSLRLAGGKKWDTQYF,TGTGCCAGCAGCTTAAGACTAGCGGGAGGAAAAAAATGGGATACGCAGTATTTT
TRBV9,TRBJ2-6,once,TRBD2,CASSVFASGPSSGANVLTF,TGTGCCAGCAGCGTATTCGCTAGCGGGCCGAGCTCTGGGGCCAACGTCCTGACTTTC
TRBV4-3,TRBJ1-2,-,-,CASSQGGAANYGHTF,TGCGCCAGCAGCCAAGGAGGAGCGGCTAACTATGGCCACACCTTC
TRBV5-1,TRBJ2-3,-,-,CASSLVYSPEDTQYF,TGCGCCAGCAGCTTGGTGTACTCCCCTGAGGATACGCAGTATTTT
TRBV7-2,TRBJ1-2,few,TRBD1,CASSLQAGQNYGYTF,TGTGCCAGCAGCTTACAGGCGGGACAGAACTATGGCTACACCTTC
TRBV10-3,TRBJ1-4,-,-,CAISETGGAIEKLFF,TGTGCCATCAGTGAGACGGGGGGTGCCATCGAAAAACTGTTTTTT
TRBV5-1,TRBJ2-7,-,TRBD2,CASSQIGRTTSGYEQYF,TGCGCCAGCAGCCAAATTGGCCGGACTACTAGCGGCTACGAGCAGTACTTC
TRBV4-1,TRBJ2-7,-,TRBD2,CASSQGGLAGSYEQYF,TGCGCCAGCAGCCAAGGAGGACTAGCGGGGAGCTACGAGCAGTACTTC
TRBV7-2,TRBJ2-2,-,TRBD2,CASSLRTSGKNTGELFF,TGTGCCAGCAGCTTAAGGACTAGCGGGAAGAACACCGGGGAGCTGTTTTTT
TRBV13,TRBJ1-1,-,TRBD1,CASSSRTGWSTEAFF,TGTGCCAGCAGCTCCCGGACAGGGTGGAGCACTGAAGCTTTCTTT
TRBV5-1,TRBJ1-2,-,-,CASSKGGRDGYTF,TGCGCCAGCTCGAAGGGGGGGCGGGATGGCTACACCTTC
TRBV4-2,TRBJ2-4,-,TRBD2,CTSSQDPAGAKNIQYF,TGTACCAGCAGCCAAGATCCAGCGGGGGCCAAAAACATTCAGTACTTC
TRBV11-2,TRBJ1-1,-,-,CASEVGSGRTEAFF,TGTGCCAGTGAAGTGGGCTCAGGGCGAACTGAAGCTTTCTTT
TRBV19,TRBJ2-2,-,-,CASSAGVTNTGELFF,TGTGCCAGTAGTGCGGGCGTAACGAACACCGGGGAGCTGTTTTTT
TRBV19,TRBJ2-1,-,-,CASSIERDYNEQLF,TGTGCCAGTAGTATAGAGCGGGATTACAATGAGCAGCTCTTC
TRBV27,TRBJ1-6,-,-,CASSLGGGSPLHF,TGTGCCAGCAGTTTAGGGGGGGGTTCACCCCTCCACTTT
TRBV18,TRBJ2-5,-,-,CASSTFVRGQETQYF,TGTGCCAGCTCAACCTTTGTCCGGGGTCAAGAGACCCAGTACTTC
TRBV19,TRBJ1-2,-,-,CASSMRQCGYTF,TGTGCCAGTAGTATGCGGCAATGTGGCTACACCTTC
TRBV15,TRBJ1-6,-,-,CATSLSRGENSPLHF,TGTGCCACCAGCCTGTCCCGGGGGGAAAATTCACCCCTCCACTTT
TRBV4-2,TRBJ2-7,-,-,CASSQESSLREQYF,TGTGCCAGCAGCCAAGAATCCTCCCTCCGCGAGCAGTACTTC
TRBV5-1,TRBJ2-5,-,TRBD1,CASSLPTGVAEETQYF,TGCGCCAGCAGCCTACCGACAGGGGTCGCTGAAGAGACCCAGTACTTC
TRBV10-1,TRBJ1-3,-,TRBD1,CASSEPTGFEFPAGNTIYF,TGCGCCAGCAGTGAGCCGACAGGGTTTGAGTTTCCGGCTGGAAACACCATATATTTT
TRBV5-1,TRBJ2-7,-,TRBD1,CASSSQGSSYEQYF,TGCGCCAGCAGCTCACAGGGGAGCTCCTACGAGCAGTACTTC
TRBV28,TRBJ1-1,-,-,CASSTRGRDTEAFF,TGTGCCAGCAGCACACGAGGGCGAGACACTGAAGCTTTCTTT
TRBV7-9,TRBJ2-7,-,-,CASSPVIGRGEQYF,TGTGCCAGCAGCCCCGTGATCGGCAGGGGCGAGCAGTACTTC
TRBV28,TRBJ2-7,-,TRBD2,CASSNGLAGGYEQYF,TGTGCCAGCAGCAACGGACTAGCGGGAGGTTACGAGCAGTACTTC
TRBV14,TRBJ2-2,-,-,CASSQVRNTGELFF,TGTGCCAGCAGCCAAGTCAGAAACACCGGGGAGCTGTTTTTT
TRBV28,TRBJ2-7,-,TRBD1,CASSLWRGPAYEQYF,TGTGCCAGCAGTTTATGGAGGGGGCCGGCCTACGAGCAGTACTTC
TRBV10-2,TRBJ2-7,-,TRBD2,CASSESIGGRAGEQYF,TGCGCCAGCAGTGAGTCGATTGGCGGGAGGGCTGGTGAGCAGTACTTC
TRBV7-2,TRBJ2-7,-,TRBD1,CASSLAPDRVYEQYF,TGTGCCAGCAGCTTAGCTCCTGACAGGGTTTACGAGCAGTACTTC